One sample yielded the 6 T cell receptor beta chains listed below, sequenced in a study of blood T cell repertoires in COVID-19. This table comes from immunoSEQ multiplex PCR, and its TCRdb copy is limited to in-frame clones, with some not included. The repertoire consists of 150,000 or so clones, with roughly 90% occurring once and the leading ten covering 0.95% to 1.5%. The sequenced material came from PBMCs or T cells enriched from blood (not recorded which). These receptors all stem from a woman younger than 45 with acute COVID-19.

The CDR3 protein is CASSHENRGNTEAFF. CDR3 bases: TGTGCCAGCAGCCACGAGAACAGGGGGAACACTGAAGCTTTCTTT. The chain carries TRBV7-2 and TRBJ1-1, with 7 bases lining up with TRBD1. After removal of 5 bases from V and 1 base from J, the junction contained 7 bases not matched to a gene. This CDR3 has 15 amino acids. Germline V CDR1 and CDR2: SGHTA, FQGNSA.

V and J are TRBV24-1 and TRBJ2-3, with 7 bases that match TRBD2. This CDR3 region has 13 residues. V lost 9 bases to trimming and J lost 1 base; unmatched junction nucleotides: 3. From germline, CDR1 is KGHDR and CDR2 SFDVKD. The CDR3 DNA reads TGTGCCACCGCCAGCGGGGGCACAGATACGCAGTATTTT. It specifies CATASGGTDTQYF.

V usage is TRBV15 and J usage is TRBJ2-5; possible D gene TRBD2, 6 bases. Trimming shortened V by 0 bases and J by 4 bases, and 12 bases separated the two germline ends. Germline CDR1 LNHNV, CDR2 YYDKDF (reference sequence). The CDR3 consists of 15 residues. The CDR3, as DNA: TGTGCCACCAGCAGAGATAAGGGCGGGGCAGAGACCCAGTACTTC. As protein: CATSRDKGGAETQYF.

As for this clone: In the same sample, other DNA sequences code for this CDR3. The rearrangement uses TRBV28 and TRBJ2-7; 7 bases are a match to TRBD2. V lost 5 bases and J lost 3; bases outside the gene matches: 4. This CDR3 has 13 amino acids. In germline, CDR1 is MDHEN, CDR2 SYDVKM. CDR3 coding DNA: TGTGCCAGCAGTCTAACTAGCGACTACGAGCAGTACTTC. Its translation: CASSLTSDYEQYF. The variable domain in full, completed from reference TRBV28 and TRBJ2-7, reads DVKVTQSSRYLVKRTGEKVFLECVQDMDHENMFWYRQDPGLGLRLIYFSYDVKMKEKGDIPEGYSVSREKKERFSLILESASTNQTSMYLCASSLTSDYEQYFGPGTRLTVT.

This chain uses TRBV10-3 with TRBJ1-1; D is ambiguous. Germline V CDR1 and CDR2: ENHRY, SYGVKD. V shed 2 bases and J shed 0 bases, with 13 bases lying between them. CDR3 length equals 16 residues. CDR3 DNA: TGTGCCATCAGTGAGCATCGGGGAGACATGAACACTGAAGCTTTCTTT. Its translation: CAISEHRGDMNTEAFF.

V and J are TRBV6-2 or TRBV6-3 and TRBJ2-7, with a weak D call TRBD1 (5 bases). Trimming left V 6 bases short and J 4 bases short, with 10 bases between. Per the germline V gene, CDR1 is MNHEY and CDR2 is SVGEGT. This CDR3 has 12 amino acids. The CDR3 region has the DNA TGTGCCAGCAGCCAAGACAGATACGAGCAGTACTTC. It specifies CASSQDRYEQYF.